This T cell receptor beta chain was captured in a study of blood T cell repertoires in COVID-19. Seattle patients were enrolled while actively infected and followed longitudinally. Profiling relied on immunoSEQ multiplex PCR, and the TCRdb table lists in-frame clones only, not all of them. The profile shows about 87,000 clones, around 85% of them singletons. Sequenced: peripheral blood. The TCR sequence derives from a woman aged 80 or older with COVID-19, enrolled during active disease.

CDR3 protein: CASSQETSSGYNEQFF. CDR3 sequence (DNA): TGTGCCAGCAGCCAAGAAACTAGCTCTGGATACAATGAGCAGTTCTTC. The chain employs TRBV4-2 and TRBJ2-1; D possibly corresponds to TRBD2 (6 bases). V lost 0 bases, J lost 4 bases, and 13 bases lay in between. Germline values: CDR1 LGHNA, CDR2 YNFKEQ. The CDR3 covers 16 residues.